Included here is one T cell receptor beta chain sequence, with context. The CDR3 spans 15 residues. In germline, CDR1 is LNHDA, CDR2 SQIVND (reference sequence). J lost 2 bases, V lost 5 bases, and 8 bases had no gene match. The sample originates from a study of blood T cell repertoires in COVID-19. Clones were sequenced by immunoSEQ multiplex PCR, and TCRdb holds only the in-frame ones, with some missing. The sample yields about 320,000 clones, 90% to 95% seen once. The TCR comes from a woman in her 30s who had been exposed to COVID-19. Material for sequencing was PBMCs or T cells enriched from blood (not recorded which). The chain carries TRBV19 and TRBJ1-2, with 7 bases that match TRBD1. CDR3 sequence (DNA): TGTGCCAGTAGTTTAAACAGGGGAGGCAACTATGGCTACACCTTC. This sequence encodes CASSLNRGGNYGYTF. Complete variable domain (other parts from reference TRBV19 and TRBJ1-2): DGGITQSPKYLFRKEGQNVTLSCEQNLNHDAMYWYRQDPGQGLRLIYYSQIVNDFQKGDIAEGYSVSREKKESFPLTVTSAQKNPTAFYLCASSLNRGGNYGYTFGSGTRLTVV.